The count of the clone carrying this T cell receptor beta chain is one. Only in-frame clones appear in the TCRdb table, and some are missing; sequencing was by immunoSEQ multiplex PCR. The data show tens of thousands of clones, just over 90% seen once. This entry is derived from a study of control samples from healthy donors and cancer patients. Germline V gene sequence: CDR1 MNHEY, CDR2 SVGEGT. This CDR3 is 13 amino acids long. Trimming pared 6 bases from V and 3 bases from J, leaving 11 bases between. Sequences were obtained from PBMCs. This receptor was identified in a man over 45 with lung cancer. The chain has TRBV6-2 or TRBV6-3 and TRBJ1-2; D possibly corresponds to TRBD1 (6 bases). The CDR3 DNA follows: TGTGCCAGCAGCCGGGACACCTACTATGGCTACACCTTC. Its translation is CASSRDTYYGYTF.